This TCR beta chain was retrieved from a study of blood T cell repertoires in COVID-19. About the research overall: Samples of COVID-19 (acute and convalescent) were obtained from the United States, Italy and Spain. The analysed material was cDNA or gDNA that came from T cells, B-cell-depleted T cells, or PBMCs.

In the authors' workflow: For nucleated cells, counts were estimated from reference gene primer amplification. The repertoire was sequenced with immunoSEQ multiplex PCR; TCRdb's copy has only in-frame clones and lacks some. V, J and clone size are taken as reported in that table, and D and trimming were inferred from the DNA itself. The repertoire holds 150,000 to 200,000 clones, 88% seen once, with roughly 26% in the top ten. This CDR3 spans 13 amino acids. Germline V lookup: CDR1 KGHDR, CDR2 SFDVKD. The junction had 8 bases not matched to a gene; V was cut back by 10 bases and J by 5 bases. This sequence joins TRBV24-1 and TRBJ1-1; TRBD1 matches 8 bases. Sequencing input: peripheral blood. The receptor was isolated from a man between 60 and 75 years old with acute or convalescent COVID-19. The CDR3, as DNA: TGTGCCACGCAACAGGGGGATGATACTGAAGCTTTCTTT. Translation: CATQQGDDTEAFF.